This T cell receptor (beta chain) was identified in a study of regulatory T cells in long-lasting Graves disease. This clonotype occurred a few times. Time point denoted: newly diagnosed GD, antithyroid drugs for less than 3 months. Researchers made the TCR library from RNA that was extracted from PBMCs. Graves' disease was diagnosed by American Thyroid Association guidelines. Arm-PCR with iRepertoire HTBI primers amplified the CDR3 regions for these TCR beta libraries. Via MiXCR, TCRdb re-called the multiplex PCR reads, giving one row per CDR3 protein. This sample has over 400,000 distinct CDR3 sequences; 13% to 15% occur once, and the top ten carry approximately 15%. V trimming: 0 bases; J trimming: 5 bases; junction bases outside the gene matches: 7. CDR1 is LGHDT and CDR2 is YNNKEL in the germline V gene (reference sequence). This CDR3 spans 15 amino acids. These records were also assigned to another study, of T cells in Graves' hyperthyroidism and ophthalmopathy. That paper adds: Uncontrolled infections, other autoimmune diseases, pregnancy or lactation led to exclusion of patients.

The V and J genes are TRBV3-1 and TRBJ2-7; 7 nucleotides align to TRBD1. This specimen was peripheral blood mononuclear cells (PBMCs), taken at new diagnosis, from a patient treated with antithyroid drugs. This sequence was found in a woman in her 50s with Graves disease. This CDR3 reads CASSQDSQGMHEQYF. The CDR3 DNA is TGTGCCAGCAGCCAAGATTCACAGGGGATGCACGAGCAGTACTTC.